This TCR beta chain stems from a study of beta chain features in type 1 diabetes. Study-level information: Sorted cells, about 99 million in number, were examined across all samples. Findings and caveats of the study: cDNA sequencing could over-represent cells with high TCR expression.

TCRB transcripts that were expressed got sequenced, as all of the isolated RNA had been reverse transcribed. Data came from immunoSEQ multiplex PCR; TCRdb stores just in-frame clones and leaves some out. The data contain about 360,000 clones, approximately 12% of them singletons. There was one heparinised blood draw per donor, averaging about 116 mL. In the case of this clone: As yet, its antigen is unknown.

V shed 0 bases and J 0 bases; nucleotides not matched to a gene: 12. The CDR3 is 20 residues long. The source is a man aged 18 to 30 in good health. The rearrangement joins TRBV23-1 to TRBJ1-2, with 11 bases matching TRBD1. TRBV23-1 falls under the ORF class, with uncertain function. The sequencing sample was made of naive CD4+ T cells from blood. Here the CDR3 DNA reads TGCGCCAGCAGTCAATCGGCTTGGGACAGGGGGATAGAGGCTAACTATGGCTACACCTTC. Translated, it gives CASSQSAWDRGIEANYGYTF.